The 7 T cell receptor beta chains in this list originate from one sample, sequenced in a study of cytomegalovirus exposure and HLA in healthy donors. Researchers ran the PCR with 60 Vbeta and 13 Jbeta primers. Clones were sequenced by immunoSEQ multiplex PCR, and TCRdb holds only the in-frame ones, with some missing. The sample consists of about 88,000 clones, 85% to 90% of them appearing once. The sample taken for sequencing was PBMCs. The receptors were sampled from a man in his late teens or twenties in good health and CMV-seronegative.

This clone came up once. V usage is TRBV18 and J usage is TRBJ2-7, with a weak D call TRBD1 (6 bases). Per germline, CDR1 KGHSH and CDR2 LQKENI. CDR3 size: 14 residues. Trimming removed 3 bases from V and 1 base from J, with 10 bases in between. The CDR3 sequence is CASSPITGSYEQYF. In nucleotides, the CDR3 is TGTGCCAGCTCACCGATAACAGGGTCCTACGAGCAGTACTTC.

J is TRBJ2-3 and V is TRBV27; unclear D gene. Germline V lookup: CDR1 MNHEY, CDR2 SMNVEV (reference sequence). The CDR3 spans 12 residues. Trimming left V 5 bases short and J 6 bases short, with 9 bases between. The CDR3 is CASSRPQDTQYF. CDR3 DNA: TGTGCCAGCAGTCGCCCACAGGATACGCAGTATTTT.

The chain has TRBV27 and TRBJ2-3; D not resolved. Trimming pared 4 bases from V and 4 bases from J, leaving 3 bases between. This CDR3 is built from 11 residues. Germline CDR1 and CDR2: MNHEY and SMNVEV (reference sequence). DNA of the CDR3: TGTGCCAGCAGTTCGGCAGATACGCAGTATTTT. It translates to CASSSADTQYF.

The chain employs TRBV5-4 and TRBJ1-6, with 7 bases fitting TRBD1. This CDR3 contains 14 residues. The ends lost 2 bases at V and 7 bases at J; junction bases unmatched: 3. The germline V gene encodes CDR1 SGHNT and CDR2 YYREEE (reference sequence). The CDR3, as DNA: TGTGCCAGCAGCTTAAAGACAGGGAATTCACCCCTCCACTTT. The encoded protein is CASSLKTGNSPLHF.

The chain joins TRBV9 to TRBJ1-3; a weak D match, TRBD1 (5 bases). Germline V lookup: CDR1 SGDLS, CDR2 YYNGEE. With 4 bases removed from V and 4 bases from J, the gap between germline ends came to 18 bases. The length of the CDR3 is 16 residues. CDR3 nucleotide sequence: TGTGCCAGCAGCCCCCGAGGCAGGGATTCAGGAAACACCATATATTTT. This translates into CASSPRGRDSGNTIYF.

V is TRBV9 and J is TRBJ2-7, with TRBD1 matching 7 bases. J was trimmed by 2 bases and V by 4 bases; bases with no gene match: 6. Germline CDR1 is SGDLS and CDR2 is YYNGEE. This CDR3 is 14 amino acids long. The CDR3 protein is CASSTPGTAYEQYF. The CDR3 region has the DNA TGTGCCAGCAGCACACCCGGGACAGCCTACGAGCAGTACTTC.

This clone was counted a few times. J is TRBJ2-7 and V is TRBV4-1; a weak D match, TRBD2 (5 bases). CDR1 and CDR2 (germline): MGHRA, YSYEKL. CDR3 length: 13 residues. The V gene lost 9 bases and the J gene lost 5 bases, with 17 bases spanning the gap. In DNA, the CDR3 is TGCGCCAGTCGCTTATCAGAGGGAGACGAGCAGTACTTC. Translating it yields CASRLSEGDEQYF.